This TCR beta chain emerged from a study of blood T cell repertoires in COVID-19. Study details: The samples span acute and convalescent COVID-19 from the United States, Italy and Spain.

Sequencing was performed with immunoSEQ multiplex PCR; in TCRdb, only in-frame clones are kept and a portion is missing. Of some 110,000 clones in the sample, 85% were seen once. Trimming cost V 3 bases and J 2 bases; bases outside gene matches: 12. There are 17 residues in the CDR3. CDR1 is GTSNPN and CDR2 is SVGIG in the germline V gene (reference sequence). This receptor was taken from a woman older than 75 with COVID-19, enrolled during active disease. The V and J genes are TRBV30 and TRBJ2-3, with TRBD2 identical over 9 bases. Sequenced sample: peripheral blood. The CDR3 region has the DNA TGTGCCTGGAGCGTATGGTTTCGACTAGCGGACACAGATACGCAGTATTTT. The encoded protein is CAWSVWFRLADTDTQYF.